This record concerns one T cell receptor beta chain sequence. The antigen is undetermined. The record originates from a study of T cell clones after liver transplantation. Points from the study as a whole: In 5 of 8 subjects, circulating graft-donor-reactive CD4 TCRbeta sequences fell significantly after transplant.

The germline CDR1 and CDR2 sequences are MRHNA and SNTAGT. The CDR3 is 13 amino acids. V was shortened by 6 bases and J by 5 bases, with 11 bases between the two germline ends. Only in-frame clones appear in the TCRdb table, and some are missing; sequencing was by immunoSEQ multiplex PCR. The profile shows a few thousand clones, roughly 27% of them singletons. Alloreactive TCRbeta sequences came from sequencing proliferating CFSE-low cells in the MLR. The source material was CD4+ T cells from cultured PBMCs. This TCR came from a human patient who received a liver transplant. Some T cells may originate from the graft donor. The chain is built from TRBV6-4 and TRBJ2-4; D not resolved. The CDR3 region has the DNA TGTGCCAGCAGGAAACGCAGCCAAAACATTCAGTACTTC. Translated, it gives CASRKRSQNIQYF.